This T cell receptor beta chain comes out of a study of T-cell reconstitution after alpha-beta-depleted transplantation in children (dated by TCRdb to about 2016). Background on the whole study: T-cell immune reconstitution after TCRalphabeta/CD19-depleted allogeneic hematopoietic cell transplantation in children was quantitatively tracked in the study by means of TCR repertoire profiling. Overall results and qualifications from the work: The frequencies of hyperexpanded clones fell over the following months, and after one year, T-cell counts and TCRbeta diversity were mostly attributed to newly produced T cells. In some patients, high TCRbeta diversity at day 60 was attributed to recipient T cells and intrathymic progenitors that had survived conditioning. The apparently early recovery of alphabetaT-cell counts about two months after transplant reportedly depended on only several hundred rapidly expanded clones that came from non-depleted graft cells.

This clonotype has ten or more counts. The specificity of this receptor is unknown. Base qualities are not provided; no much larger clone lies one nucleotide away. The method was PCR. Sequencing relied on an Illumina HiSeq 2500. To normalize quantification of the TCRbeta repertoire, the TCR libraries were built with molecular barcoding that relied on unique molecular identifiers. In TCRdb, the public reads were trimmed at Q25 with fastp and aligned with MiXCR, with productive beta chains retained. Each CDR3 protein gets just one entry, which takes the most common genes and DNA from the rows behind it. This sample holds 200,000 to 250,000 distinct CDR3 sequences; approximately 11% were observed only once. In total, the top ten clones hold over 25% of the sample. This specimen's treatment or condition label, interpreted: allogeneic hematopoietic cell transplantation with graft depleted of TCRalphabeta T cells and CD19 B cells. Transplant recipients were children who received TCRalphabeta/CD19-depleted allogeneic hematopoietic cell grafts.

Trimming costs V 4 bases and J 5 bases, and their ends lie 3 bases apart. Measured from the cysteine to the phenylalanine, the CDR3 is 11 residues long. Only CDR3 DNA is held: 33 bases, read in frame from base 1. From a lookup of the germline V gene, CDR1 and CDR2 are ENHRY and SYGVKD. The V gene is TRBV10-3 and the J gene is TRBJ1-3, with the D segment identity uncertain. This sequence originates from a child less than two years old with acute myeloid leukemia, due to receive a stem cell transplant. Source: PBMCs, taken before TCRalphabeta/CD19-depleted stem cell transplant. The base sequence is TGTGCCATCAGTGGAAGAAACACCATATATTTT. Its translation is CAISGRNTIYF.